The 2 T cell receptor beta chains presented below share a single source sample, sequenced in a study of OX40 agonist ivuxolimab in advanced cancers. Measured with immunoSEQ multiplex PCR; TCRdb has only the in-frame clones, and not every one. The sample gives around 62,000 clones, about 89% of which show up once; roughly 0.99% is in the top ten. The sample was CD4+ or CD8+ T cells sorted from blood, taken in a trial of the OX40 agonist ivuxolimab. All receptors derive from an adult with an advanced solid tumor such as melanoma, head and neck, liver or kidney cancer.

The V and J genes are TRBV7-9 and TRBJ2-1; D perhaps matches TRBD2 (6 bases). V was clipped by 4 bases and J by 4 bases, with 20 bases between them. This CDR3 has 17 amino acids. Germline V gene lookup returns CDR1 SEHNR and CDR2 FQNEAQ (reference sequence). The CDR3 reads CASSSPTGWGDYNEQFF. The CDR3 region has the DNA TGTGCCAGCAGCTCCCCGACCGGGTGGGGGGATTACAATGAGCAGTTCTTC.

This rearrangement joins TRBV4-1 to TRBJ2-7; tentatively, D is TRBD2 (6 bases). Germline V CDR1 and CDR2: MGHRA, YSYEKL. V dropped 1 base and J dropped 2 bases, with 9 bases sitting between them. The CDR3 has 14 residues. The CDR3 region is CASSQAGRTYEQYF. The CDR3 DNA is TGCGCCAGCAGCCAAGCCGGGAGAACCTACGAGCAGTACTTC.